Listed here are 7 T cell receptor beta chains from one sample, sequenced in a study of beta chain features in type 1 diabetes. The investigators reverse transcribed all of the isolated RNA, so they sequenced expressed TCRB transcripts. Here immunoSEQ multiplex PCR was the method, and the copy in TCRdb shows in-frame clones only, minus some. The data show 150,000 to 190,000 clones, 11% seen once. The sample consisted of central memory CD4+ T cells from blood. The receptors stem from a man aged 18 to 29 in good health.

The rearrangement links TRBV10-3 to TRBJ2-7; 9 bases are shared with TRBD2. The CDR3 runs to 15 residues. With V trimmed by 2 bases and J by 4 bases, 6 bases remained unmatched. The germline CDR1 and CDR2 sequences are ENHRY and SYGVKD. CDR3 in DNA: TGTGCCATCAGTGAGGTAGCTAGCGGGACGTACGAGCAGTACTTC. Translation: CAISEVASGTYEQYF.

This clone was detected ten times or more. The sample has other DNA sequences that encode this CDR3 too. This rearrangement joins TRBV4-3 to TRBJ1-4; 9 positions match TRBD1. After removal of 0 bases from V and 4 bases from J, the junction contained 0 bases not matched to a gene. The CDR3 runs to 15 residues. CDR1 and CDR2 (germline): LGHNA, YSLEER. The CDR3 protein is CASSQEGQGNEKLFF. The CDR3 coding sequence is TGCGCCAGCAGCCAAGAGGGACAGGGTAATGAAAAACTGTTTTTT.

This rearrangement joins TRBV7-3 to TRBJ2-5, with D perhaps assigned TRBD1 or TRBD2 (5 bases each). Looked up from germline, CDR1 is SGHTA and CDR2 is FQGTGA. The CDR3 runs 14 residues. Between the trimmed V and J ends, which lost 5 bases and 5 bases, there was a span of 15 bases. CDR3 loop: CASSPGAGSETQYF. CDR3 bases: TGTGCCAGCAGCCCCGGGGCGGGTTCGGAGACCCAGTACTTC.

The chain carries TRBV11-1 and TRBJ2-5; D is ambiguous. CDR1 is SGHAT and CDR2 is FQDESV in the germline V gene (reference sequence). The ends were cut back, 5 bases at V and 0 bases at J, with 13 bases in the middle. CDR3 length equals 15 residues. The CDR3 here is CASSREVGHQETQYF. The CDR3 DNA is TGTGCCAGCAGCCGCGAGGTAGGCCACCAAGAGACCCAGTACTTC.

This rearrangement joins TRBV2 to TRBJ2-5; TRBD1 aligns across 10 bases. Germline V gene lookup returns CDR1 SNHLY and CDR2 FYNNEI. With 5 bases clipped from V and 5 bases from J, the junction kept 2 bases outside the gene matches. The CDR3 is made up of 13 amino acids. This CDR3 is CASSLGQGETQYF. DNA of the CDR3: TGTGCCAGCAGTTTGGGACAGGGGGAGACCCAGTACTTC.

V and J are TRBV15 and TRBJ2-5, with D possibly being TRBD1 (6 bases). The CDR3 is made up of 15 amino acids. Germline-derived CDR1 and CDR2 are LNHNV and YYDKDF (reference sequence). Deletions cut 0 bases from V and 5 bases from J, with 13 bases between. The CDR3: CATSRDKGGWETQYF. The CDR3 region has the DNA TGTGCCACCAGCAGAGATAAAGGGGGTTGGGAGACCCAGTACTTC. The complete variable domain, with remaining parts taken from reference TRBV15 and TRBJ2-5, reads DAMVIQNPRYQVTQFGKPVTLSCSQTLNHNVMYWYQQKSSQAPKLLFHYYDKDFNNEADTPDNFQSRRPNTSFCFLDIRSPGLGDTAMYLCATSRDKGGWETQYFGPGTRLLVL.

This clone was found a few times. The chain links TRBV7-6 to TRBJ2-5; a possible D gene is TRBD1 (5 bases). The V gene's germline CDR1 is SGHVS and CDR2 FNYEAQ. The ends were cut back, 10 bases at V and 1 base at J, with 13 bases in the middle. This CDR3 has 13 amino acids. CDR3 in amino acids: CAIRKGPQETQYF. CDR3 sequence (DNA): TGTGCCATCCGAAAGGGGCCCCAAGAGACCCAGTACTTC.